The 3 T cell receptor beta chains listed next were all sequenced from one sample in a study of molecular identifiers for immune sequencing clone quantification. MiXCR was run by TCRdb on the PCR reads, yielding one entry per CDR3 protein. This repertoire shows some 100,000 distinct CDR3 sequences, around 17% found once; its top ten account for around 0.88%. Sequencing used naive CD8+ T cells from blood, with Jurkat cell RNA spiked in. Regarding subset: FACS-sorted CD8+CD4-CCR7+CD45RA+ naive T cells. The receptors come from a human donor in good health. Some libraries in this study had Jurkat cell RNA spiked in.

The table lists this clonotype with a count of one. A read error may produce the germline difference seen at one junction end. The chain links TRBV10-1 to TRBJ2-2, with D unresolved. Germline lookup yields CDR1 WNHNN and CDR2 SYGVQD (reference sequence). CDR3 length equals 15 residues. CDR3 region: CASRESPLLAGELFF. CDR3 bases: TGCGCCAGCAGAGAGTCGCCCCTACTGGCCGGGGAGCTGTTTTTT.

The chain has TRBV7-6 and TRBJ2-1; 7 bases are a match to TRBD1. The CDR3 is 16 amino acids. The V gene end was trimmed by 5 bases and the J gene end by 0 bases; junction bases not matched to a gene: 7. The germline gives CDR1 SGHVS, CDR2 FNYEAQ. The CDR3 nucleotides are TGTGCCAGCAGCCGGGACAGTTACAGCTCCTACAATGAGCAGTTCTTC. Its protein is CASSRDSYSSYNEQFF.

On this clonotype: This may be a read error, as it is one base from a much larger clone. This chain links TRBV15 with TRBJ2-2, with D unclear. Per germline, CDR1 LNHNV and CDR2 YYDKDF (reference sequence). The CDR3 contains 12 residues. The CDR3 sequence: CATGRPSGELFF. The CDR3 bases are TGTGCCACCGGCAGACCCTCGGGGGAGCTGTTTTTT.